This TCR beta chain appears in the sequencing data of a study of blood T cells in healthy people across ages. Using a J-beta primer mix together with a sample-barcoded 5' primer, a second PCR was run for about 7 to 12 cycles. TCRdb re-called the 5' RACE reads with MiXCR, one entry per CDR3 protein. The profile shows some 920,000 distinct CDR3 sequences, around 54% of them singletons. A note on this clonotype: Its antigen is unidentified.

Study conclusions and caveats: Expanded clonotype shifts may have been confounded, as the donors had an unknown CMV status.

Germline lookup yields CDR1 SEHNR and CDR2 FQNEAQ (reference sequence). Trimming left V 6 bases short and J 5 bases short, with 14 bases between. CDR3 length equals 15 residues. The receptor was isolated from an older woman in good health. Sequenced material: blood. V is TRBV7-9 and J is TRBJ1-6; D remains ambiguous. The CDR3 loop reads CASRPSVGDNSPLHF. CDR3 bases: TGTGCCAGCAGGCCTTCAGTCGGGGATAATTCACCCCTCCACTTT.